This TCR beta chain appears in the sequencing data of a study of T cells expressing NK-cell markers. Using the 5' RACE reads, TCRdb records one entry per CDR3 protein without DNA. The sample table sets out 450,000 to 600,000 distinct CDR3 sequences. Germline V lookup: CDR1 SQVTM, CDR2 ANQGSEA. The CDR3 consists of 13 residues. This chain joins TRBV29-1 and TRBJ2-7. The source material was blood T cells: a sorted CD56 or NKG2C T cell subset, CD4+ or CD8+ T cells, or bulk PBMC T cells (not recorded which). The clonotype was recovered from a man younger than 35 in good health. CDR3 region: CSVEARTGYEQYF.